This T cell receptor (beta chain) comes out of a study of T cells in Graves' hyperthyroidism and ophthalmopathy (dated by TCRdb to the late 2010s). Context from the whole study: Peripheral blood was collected at initial diagnosis, before any treatment. The paper reports TCR Vbeta CDR3 sequencing of 130 to 150 peripheral blood samples: around 45 ophthalmopathy, some 80 hyperthyroidism and approximately 17 progressor patients. In six Graves' hyperthyroidism patients, the study also compared T-cell repertoires from thyroid tissue with T-cell repertoires from blood. To identify distinguishing TCR V-J signatures, a discovery cohort of about 100 patients was used, comprising 40 to 45 with Graves' ophthalmopathy and some 57 with stable Graves' hyperthyroidism. An independent validation cohort of about 19 hyperthyroidism patients and over 15 patients who later progressed to ophthalmopathy tested prospective prediction of ophthalmopathy. After sampling, hyperthyroidism patients received methimazole starting at 30 mg daily, and ophthalmopathy patients received high-dose intravenous methylprednisolone. The roughly 90 discovery patients were divided at random into training and test sets in a 7:3 ratio. The full study reports these points: In validation, the model predicted progression to ophthalmopathy a median of roughly 6.2 months before onset, with roughly 70% sensitivity and 72.22% specificity. In cross-validation, a model built on a 13 V-J signature told ophthalmopathy apart from stable hyperthyroidism with 85% to 90% sensitivity and roughly 83% specificity, and in testing the same model reached 80%/75%. No statistical method was used to set the sample size in advance, and investigators knew the group allocation. Most expanded thyroid clonotypes (frequency above 0.001) were also detected in blood, suggesting blood repertoires may reflect thyroid immune responses.

This clonotype was counted ten times or more. The specificity of this receptor is unknown. Within one base of it there is no much larger clone, and no base qualities were kept. Stable Graves' hyperthyroidism was defined as the absence of progression to ophthalmopathy over 18 months of follow-up. The hyperthyroidism patients were between 18 and 65 years old and newly diagnosed, with a disease duration of less than 2 months. The study excluded patients with uncontrolled infections, other autoimmune diseases, pregnancy or lactation. Clinical symptoms, serum thyroxine and TRAb, thyroid ultrasound, and orbital computed tomography formed the basis for the diagnoses. Ficoll-Paque density gradient centrifugation was used to isolate PBMCs from about 9.4 ml of fresh peripheral blood. Trizol reagent was used to extract total RNA, and RNA quality was then checked on an Agilent 2100 Bioanalyzer. V gives up 5 bases and J gives up 6 bases, and the segment between their germline ends measures 16 bases. Sequences LGHDT (CDR1) and YNNKEL (CDR2) are obtained from the germline V gene (reference sequence). Measured from the cysteine to the phenylalanine, the CDR3 is 14 residues long. Solely the CDR3 DNA is kept, with 42 bases framed from the first base.

TCR beta CDR3 regions were amplified from RNA transcripts. The first round of RT-PCR for the TCR CDR3 was performed with the HTBI primer set and the Qiagen OneStep RT-PCR kit. Libraries were constructed in a second round of multiplex PCR, after which size selection and purification were performed. Paired-end sequencing of the libraries was performed with 100 bp reads on an Illumina HiSeq2000. Per the authors' processing: SOAPnuke was used to process the raw data, with reads discarded if the reads contained adapters or uncalled bases, had a mean Phred below 15, or lacked an exact constant-primer or identifier match. High-quality paired reads were merged with COPE v1.2.5, and unique nucleotide sequences were defined as clonotypes. MiTCR v1.1 was used to align clonotypes to the IMGT TRBV, TRBD and TRBJ reference segments. Analysis was restricted to V-J combinations with a frequency above 0.0001, which covered 99% to 99.2% of repertoires. The TCS score was defined as the ratio of F50 (clonal expansion) to E x V (chaos), calculated using BLOSUM62-based TCRdist between CDR3 peptides within each V-J. Welch's t-statistics and random forest reduced fewer than 600 V-J features to under 15, which were used in a naive Bayes classifier (R e1071). The public reads were reprocessed in TCRdb via fastp at Q25 and MiXCR, keeping in-frame beta chains. Every CDR3 protein is listed once, alongside the most common genes and DNA of its rows. It is TCRdb's table, rather than the study itself, that gives the V and J calls and clone size. The sample profile shows approximately 530,000 distinct CDR3 sequences; over 15% of them were found once. The ten largest clonotypes hold 18% of the sample.

Here the chain combines TRBV3-1 and TRBJ1-2; the D gene remains uncertain. Sample: blood. The receptor's source is a woman aged 18-29 years with Graves' hyperthyroidism. The DNA reads as follows: TGTGCCAGCAGCTCTTCGGGAGGGATGAATGGCTACACCTTC. It codes for CASSSSGGMNGYTF.